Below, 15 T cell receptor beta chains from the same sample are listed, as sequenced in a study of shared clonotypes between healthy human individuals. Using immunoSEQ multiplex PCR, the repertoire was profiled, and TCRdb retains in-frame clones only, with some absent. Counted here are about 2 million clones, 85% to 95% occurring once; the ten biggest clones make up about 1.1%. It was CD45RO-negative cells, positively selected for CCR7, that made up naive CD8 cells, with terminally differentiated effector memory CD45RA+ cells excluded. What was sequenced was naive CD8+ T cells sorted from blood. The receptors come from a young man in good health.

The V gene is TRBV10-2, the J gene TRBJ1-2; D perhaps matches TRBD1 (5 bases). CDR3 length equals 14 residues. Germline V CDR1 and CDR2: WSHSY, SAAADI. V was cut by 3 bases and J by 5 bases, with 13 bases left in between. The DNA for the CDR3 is TGCGCCAGCAGTGATAACAGGAGATCGTATGGCTACACCTTC. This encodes CASSDNRRSYGYTF.

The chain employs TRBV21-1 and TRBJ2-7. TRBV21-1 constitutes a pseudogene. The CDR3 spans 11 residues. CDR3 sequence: CARQGLYEQYF. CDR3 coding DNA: TGTGCCAGACAGGGACTCTACGAGCAGTACTTC.

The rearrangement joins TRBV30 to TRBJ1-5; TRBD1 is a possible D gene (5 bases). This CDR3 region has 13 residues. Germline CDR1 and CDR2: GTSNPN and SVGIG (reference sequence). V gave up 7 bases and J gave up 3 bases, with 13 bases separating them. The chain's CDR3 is CAFSRGDNQPQHF. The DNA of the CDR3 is TGTGCCTTCTCCCGAGGGGACAATCAGCCCCAGCATTTT.

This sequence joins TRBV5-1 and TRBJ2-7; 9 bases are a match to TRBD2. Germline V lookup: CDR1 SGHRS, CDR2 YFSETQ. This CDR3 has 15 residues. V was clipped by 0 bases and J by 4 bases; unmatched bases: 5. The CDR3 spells CASSLERGDLYEQYF. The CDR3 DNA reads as TGCGCCAGCAGCTTGGAGCGGGGGGATTTATACGAGCAGTACTTC.

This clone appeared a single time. CDR3 loop: CASSLGEGQETQYF. The CDR3 coding sequence is TGCGCCAGCAGCCTTGGAGAAGGCCAAGAGACCCAGTACTTC. The chain joins TRBV4-1 to TRBJ2-5; D is ambiguous. Germline lookup yields CDR1 MGHRA and CDR2 YSYEKL. The CDR3 is 14 amino acids. V was cut by 4 bases and J by 1 base, with 10 bases left in between.

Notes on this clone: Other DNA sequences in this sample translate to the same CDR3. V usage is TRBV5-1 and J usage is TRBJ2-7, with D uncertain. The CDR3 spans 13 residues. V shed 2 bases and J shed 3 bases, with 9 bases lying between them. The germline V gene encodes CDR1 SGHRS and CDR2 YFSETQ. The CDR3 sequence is CASSFGIYYEQYF. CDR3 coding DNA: TGCGCCAGCAGCTTTGGGATCTACTACGAGCAGTACTTC.

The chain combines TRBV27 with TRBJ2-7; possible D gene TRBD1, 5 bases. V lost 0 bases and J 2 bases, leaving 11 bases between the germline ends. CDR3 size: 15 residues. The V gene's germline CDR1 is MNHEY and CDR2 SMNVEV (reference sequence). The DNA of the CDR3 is TGTGCCAGCAGTTTATCAGGCAGGGTCACCTACGAGCAGTACTTC. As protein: CASSLSGRVTYEQYF.

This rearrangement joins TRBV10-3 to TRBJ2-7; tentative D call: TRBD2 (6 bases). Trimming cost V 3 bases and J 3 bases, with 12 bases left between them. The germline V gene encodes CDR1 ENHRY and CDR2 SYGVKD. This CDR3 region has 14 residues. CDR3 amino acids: CAISEPGGVYEQYF. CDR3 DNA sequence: TGTGCCATCAGTGAACCCGGGGGAGTCTACGAGCAGTACTTC.

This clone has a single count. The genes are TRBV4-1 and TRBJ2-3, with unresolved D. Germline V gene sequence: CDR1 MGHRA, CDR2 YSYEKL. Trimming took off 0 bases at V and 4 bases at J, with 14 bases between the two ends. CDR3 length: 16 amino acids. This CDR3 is CASSQEGHFGSDTQYF. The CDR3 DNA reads TGCGCCAGCAGCCAAGAGGGCCACTTCGGCTCAGATACGCAGTATTTT.

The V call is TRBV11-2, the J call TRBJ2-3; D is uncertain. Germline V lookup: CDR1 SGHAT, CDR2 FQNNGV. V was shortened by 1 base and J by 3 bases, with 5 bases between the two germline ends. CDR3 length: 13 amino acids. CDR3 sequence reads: CASSLAGTDTQYF. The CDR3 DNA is TGTGCCAGCAGCTTAGCCGGGACAGATACGCAGTATTTT.

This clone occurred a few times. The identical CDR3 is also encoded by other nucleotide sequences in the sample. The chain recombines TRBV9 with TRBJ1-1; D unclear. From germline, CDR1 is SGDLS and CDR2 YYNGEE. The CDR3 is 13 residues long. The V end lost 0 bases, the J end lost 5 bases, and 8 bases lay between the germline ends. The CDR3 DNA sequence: TGTGCCAGCAGCGTAGGCGTGGAGACTGAAGCTTTCTTT. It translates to CASSVGVETEAFF. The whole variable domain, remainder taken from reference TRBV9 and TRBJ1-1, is DSGVTQTPKHLITATGQRVTLRCSPRSGDLSVYWYQQSLDQGLQFLIQYYNGEERAKGNILERFSAQQFPDLHSELNLSSLELGDSALYFCASSVGVETEAFFGQGTRLTVV.

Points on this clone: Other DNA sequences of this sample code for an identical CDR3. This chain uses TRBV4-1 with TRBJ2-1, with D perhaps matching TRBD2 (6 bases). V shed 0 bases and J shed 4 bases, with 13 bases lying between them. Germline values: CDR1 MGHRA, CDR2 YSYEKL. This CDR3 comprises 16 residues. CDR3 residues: CASSQEGGASYNEQFF. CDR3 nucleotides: TGCGCCAGCAGCCAAGAGGGCGGGGCCTCTTACAATGAGCAGTTCTTC.

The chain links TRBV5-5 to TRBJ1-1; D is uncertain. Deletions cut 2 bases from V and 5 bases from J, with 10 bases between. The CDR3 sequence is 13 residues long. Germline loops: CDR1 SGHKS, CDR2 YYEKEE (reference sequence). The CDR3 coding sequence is TGTGCCAGCAGCTTACTGTCCGGGACTGAAGCTTTCTTT. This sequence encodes CASSLLSGTEAFF.

The CDR3 here is CASSPWGASGSYNEQFF. CDR3 nucleotides: TGTGCCAGCAGCCCCTGGGGGGCTAGCGGGTCCTACAATGAGCAGTTCTTC. J is TRBJ2-1 and V is TRBV9; 8 bases agree with TRBD2. Germline V gene sequence: CDR1 SGDLS, CDR2 YYNGEE. CDR3 length: 17 residues. After removal of 4 bases from V and 1 base from J, the junction contained 10 bases not matched to a gene. Filled out from reference TRBV9 and TRBJ2-1, the complete variable domain reads DSGVTQTPKHLITATGQRVTLRCSPRSGDLSVYWYQQSLDQGLQFLIQYYNGEERAKGNILERFSAQQFPDLHSELNLSSLELGDSALYFCASSPWGASGSYNEQFFGPGTRLTVL.

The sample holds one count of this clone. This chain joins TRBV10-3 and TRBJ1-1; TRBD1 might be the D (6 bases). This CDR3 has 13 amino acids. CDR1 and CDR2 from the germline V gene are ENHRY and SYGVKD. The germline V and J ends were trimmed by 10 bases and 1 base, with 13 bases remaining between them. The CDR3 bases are TGTGCCACTGTACCGGACAGGAACACTGAAGCTTTCTTT. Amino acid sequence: CATVPDRNTEAFF.